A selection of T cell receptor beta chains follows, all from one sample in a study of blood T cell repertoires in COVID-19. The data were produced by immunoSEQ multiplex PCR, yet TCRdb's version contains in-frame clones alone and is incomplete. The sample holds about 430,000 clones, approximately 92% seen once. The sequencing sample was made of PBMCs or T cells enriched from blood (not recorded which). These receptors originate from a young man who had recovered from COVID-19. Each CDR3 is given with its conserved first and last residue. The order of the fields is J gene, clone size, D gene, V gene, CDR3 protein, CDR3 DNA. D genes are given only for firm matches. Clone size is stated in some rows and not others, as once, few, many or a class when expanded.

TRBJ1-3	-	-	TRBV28	CASSTSSGNTIYF	TGTGCCAGCAGCACGAGCTCTGGAAACACCATATATTTT
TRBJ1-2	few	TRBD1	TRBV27	CASSQQGASGYTF	TGTGCCAGCAGTCAACAGGGGGCCAGTGGCTACACCTTC
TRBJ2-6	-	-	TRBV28	CASSFGPSGANVLTF	TGTGCCAGCAGTTTTGGCCCCTCTGGGGCCAACGTCCTGACTTTC
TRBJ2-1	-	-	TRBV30	CAWSVGGEQFF	TGTGCCTGGAGTGTAGGGGGTGAGCAGTTCTTC
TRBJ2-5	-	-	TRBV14	CASSQARGYGETQYF	TGTGCCAGCAGCCAAGCCCGGGGTTATGGTGAGACCCAGTACTTC
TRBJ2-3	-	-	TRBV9	CASSETAGLVTDTQYF	TGTGCCAGCAGCGAGACCGCGGGCCTCGTCACAGATACGCAGTATTTT
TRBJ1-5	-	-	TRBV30	CAWSVRAGHSYQPQHF	TGTGCCTGGAGTGTACGAGCGGGACACAGTTATCAGCCCCAGCATTTT
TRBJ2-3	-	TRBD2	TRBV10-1	CASSEYTSGRGADTQYF	TGCGCCAGCAGTGAGTATACTAGCGGGAGGGGGGCGGATACGCAGTATTTT
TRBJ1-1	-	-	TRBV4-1	CASSQNRVVNTEAFF	TGCGCCAGCAGCCAAAACAGGGTGGTGAACACTGAAGCTTTCTTT
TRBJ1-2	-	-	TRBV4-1	CASSQETGSWRGYTF	TGCGCCAGCAGCCAAGAGACAGGAAGTTGGCGGGGCTACACCTTC
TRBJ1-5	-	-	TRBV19	CASTLDSLNQPQHF	TGTGCCAGTACCCTAGACAGTTTAAATCAGCCCCAGCATTTT
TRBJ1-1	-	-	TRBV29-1	CSVVGRTVNTEAFF	TGCAGCGTTGTAGGTCGGACTGTCAACACTGAAGCTTTCTTT
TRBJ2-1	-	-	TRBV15	CATSRVRGAYNEQFF	TGTGCCACCAGCAGAGTACGGGGAGCCTACAATGAGCAGTTCTTC
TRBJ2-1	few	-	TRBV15	CATSRDSLGIGYNEQFF	TGTGCCACCAGCAGAGACAGTCTCGGGATAGGCTACAATGAGCAGTTCTTC
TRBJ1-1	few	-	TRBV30	CAWSQTDKDTEAFF	TGTGCCTGGAGTCAGACAGACAAGGACACTGAAGCTTTCTTT
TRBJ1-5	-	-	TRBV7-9	CASSLGTSGGQPQHF	TGTGCCAGCAGCTTAGGGACTTCAGGTGGTCAGCCCCAGCATTTT
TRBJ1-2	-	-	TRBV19	CASSTPHTNYGYTF	TGTGCCAGTAGTACGCCACACACTAACTATGGCTACACCTTC
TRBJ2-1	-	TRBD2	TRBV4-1	CASSQGGGLAGQFF	TGCGCCAGCAGCCAAGGAGGTGGACTAGCGGGCCAGTTCTTC
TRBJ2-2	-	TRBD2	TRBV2	CASSRTSGIGELFF	TGTGCCAGCTCCAGGACTAGCGGAATCGGGGAGCTGTTTTTT
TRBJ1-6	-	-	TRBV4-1	CASSQVLSRGENLHF	TGCGCCAGCAGCCAAGTTCTCAGTCGGGGGGAAAACCTCCACTTT
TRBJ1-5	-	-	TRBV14	CASSPQGSGGNQPQHF	TGTGCCAGCAGCCCGCAGGGTTCGGGTGGCAATCAGCCCCAGCATTTT
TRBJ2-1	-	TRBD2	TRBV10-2	CASRVTSGTGNEQFF	TGCGCCAGCAGGGTGACTAGCGGGACCGGCAATGAGCAGTTCTTC
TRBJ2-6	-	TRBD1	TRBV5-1	CASSLGTGGANVLTF	TGCGCCAGCAGCTTGGGGACAGGTGGGGCCAACGTCCTGACTTTC
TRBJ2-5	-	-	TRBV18	CASSSRSGEETQYF	TGTGCCAGCTCTTCCCGTAGCGGTGAGGAGACCCAGTACTTC
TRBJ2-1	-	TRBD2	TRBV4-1	CASSQASLLLMTSGRGEQFF	TGCGCCAGCAGCCAAGCGTCTCTTCTCCTCATGACTAGCGGGAGGGGTGAGCAGTTCTTC
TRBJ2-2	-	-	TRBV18	CASSPLQITGELFF	TGTGCCAGCTCACCACTACAGATAACCGGGGAGCTGTTTTTT
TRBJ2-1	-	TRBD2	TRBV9	CASSGWTSGYNEQFF	TGTGCCAGCAGCGGCTGGACTAGCGGTTACAATGAGCAGTTCTTC
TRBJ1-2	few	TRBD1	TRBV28	CASSFRDRGLNYGYTF	TGTGCCAGCAGTTTCCGGGACAGGGGACTGAATTATGGCTACACCTTC
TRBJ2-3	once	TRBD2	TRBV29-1	CSVDLAGLGTDTQYF	TGCAGCGTTGATTTAGCGGGGCTAGGAACAGATACGCAGTATTTT
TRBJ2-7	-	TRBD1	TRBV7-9	CASSSHGGQAISYEQYF	TGTGCCAGCAGCTCGCACGGGGGACAGGCTATCTCCTACGAGCAGTACTTC
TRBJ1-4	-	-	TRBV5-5	CASSFGGLDEKLFF	TGTGCCAGCAGCTTTGGGGGGTTGGATGAAAAACTGTTTTTT
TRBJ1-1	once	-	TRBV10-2	CASKNGGHAEAFF	TGCGCCAGCAAGAACGGGGGGCACGCTGAAGCTTTCTTT
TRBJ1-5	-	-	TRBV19	CASSIESVNQPQHF	TGTGCCAGTAGTATAGAATCGGTCAATCAGCCCCAGCATTTT
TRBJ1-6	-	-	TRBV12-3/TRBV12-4	CASTFYRDSPLHF	TGTGCCAGCACCTTCTATCGGGATTCACCCCTCCACTTT
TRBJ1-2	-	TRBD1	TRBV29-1	CSVDSGARSRDSGGYTF	TGCAGCGTTGATTCGGGAGCCAGGTCTAGGGACAGTGGGGGCTACACCTTC
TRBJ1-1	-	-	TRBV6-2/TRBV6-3	CASSFNRAGMPEAFF	TGTGCCAGCAGTTTTAACAGGGCGGGCATGCCTGAAGCTTTCTTT
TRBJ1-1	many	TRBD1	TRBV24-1	CATKGTGTEAFF	TGTGCCACCAAGGGGACAGGGACTGAAGCTTTCTTT
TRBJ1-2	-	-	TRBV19	CASTGINYGYTF	TGTGCCAGTACGGGGATTAACTATGGCTACACCTTC
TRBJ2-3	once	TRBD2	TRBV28	CASSLSGRGTDTQYF	TGTGCCAGCAGTTTAAGCGGGAGAGGCACAGATACGCAGTATTTT
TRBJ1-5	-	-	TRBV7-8	CASSTLEAVQPQHF	TGTGCCAGCAGCACATTAGAGGCGGTCCAGCCCCAGCATTTT
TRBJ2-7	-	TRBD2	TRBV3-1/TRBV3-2	CASSQALPGRADEQYF	TGTGCCAGCAGCCAAGCCCTTCCCGGGAGGGCCGACGAGCAGTACTTC